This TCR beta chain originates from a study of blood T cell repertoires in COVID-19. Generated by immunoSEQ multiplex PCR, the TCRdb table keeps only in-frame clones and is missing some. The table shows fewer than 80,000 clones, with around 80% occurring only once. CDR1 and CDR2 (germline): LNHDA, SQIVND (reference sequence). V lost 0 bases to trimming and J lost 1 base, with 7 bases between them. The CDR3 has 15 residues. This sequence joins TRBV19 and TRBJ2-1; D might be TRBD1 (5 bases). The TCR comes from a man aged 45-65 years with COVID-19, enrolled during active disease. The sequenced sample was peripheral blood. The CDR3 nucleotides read TGTGCCAGTAGTATAGATCAGGGTTCCTACAATGAGCAGTTCTTC. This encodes CASSIDQGSYNEQFF.